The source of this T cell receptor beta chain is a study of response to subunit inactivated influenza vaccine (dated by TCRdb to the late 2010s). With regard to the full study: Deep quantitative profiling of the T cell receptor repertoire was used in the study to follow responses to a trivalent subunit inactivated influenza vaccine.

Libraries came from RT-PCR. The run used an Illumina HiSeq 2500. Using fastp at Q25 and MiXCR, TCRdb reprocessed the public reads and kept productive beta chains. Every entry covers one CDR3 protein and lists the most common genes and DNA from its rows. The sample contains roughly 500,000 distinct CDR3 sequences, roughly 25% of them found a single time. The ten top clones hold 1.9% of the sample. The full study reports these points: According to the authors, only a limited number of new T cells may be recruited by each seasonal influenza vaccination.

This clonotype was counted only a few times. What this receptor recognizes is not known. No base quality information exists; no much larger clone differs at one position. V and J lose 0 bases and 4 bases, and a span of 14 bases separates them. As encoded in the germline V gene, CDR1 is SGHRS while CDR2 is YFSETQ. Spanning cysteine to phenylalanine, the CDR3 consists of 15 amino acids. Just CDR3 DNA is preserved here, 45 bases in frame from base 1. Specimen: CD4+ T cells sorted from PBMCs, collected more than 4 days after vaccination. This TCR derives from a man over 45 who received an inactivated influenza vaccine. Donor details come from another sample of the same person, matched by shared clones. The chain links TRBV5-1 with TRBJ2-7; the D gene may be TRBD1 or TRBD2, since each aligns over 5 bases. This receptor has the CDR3 CASSLGDGGIYEQYF. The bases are TGCGCCAGCAGCTTGGGGGATGGGGGAATATACGAGCAGTACTTC.